Many counts were recorded for the clone carrying this T cell receptor beta chain. What it binds is unknown. Via MiXCR, TCRdb re-called the multiplex PCR reads, giving one row per CDR3 protein. The data show around 130,000 distinct CDR3 sequences, with about 20% seen just once and about 2.2% held by the top ten. This sample was included in a study of breast tumors, draining lymph nodes, adjacent tissues. Study-level findings and limits: The lymph node origin of tumor T cells was framed as consistent with a hypothesis, not demonstrated. Luminal-like breast cancer showed significantly greater tumor-nontumor repertoire similarity than basal-like breast cancer did. Data fit most tumor T cells coming from lymph node, expanding in tumor. Tumors had less TCR diversity than lymph nodes, more than nontumor tissue.

The CDR3 is 13 amino acids. V was trimmed by 2 bases and J by 3 bases, leaving 7 bases between them. Axillary draining lymph nodes of breast cancer patients supplied the node samples. J is TRBJ2-5 and V is TRBV12-3 or TRBV12-4; possible D gene TRBD2, 5 bases. The source of this sequence is a female donor with breast cancer. Some clones in this sample may be carry-over from other donors' samples. Sequencing used axillary lymph node tissue. CDR3 DNA: TGTGCCAGCAGTTTAACGCGGGAAGAGACCCAGTACTTC. Translated: CASSLTREETQYF.